This T cell receptor beta chain was obtained from a study of T cells in Graves' hyperthyroidism and ophthalmopathy (dated by TCRdb to 2018 to 2020). Some background on the complete study: Peripheral blood samples were taken at the time of initial diagnosis, prior to any treatment. TCR V-J signatures able to tell the groups apart were searched for in a discovery cohort of 95 to 100 patients, of whom 43 had Graves' ophthalmopathy and 55 to 65 had stable Graves' hyperthyroidism. Prospective prediction of ophthalmopathy was tested in an independent validation cohort consisting of fewer than 20 hyperthyroidism patients and approximately 16 patients who later progressed to ophthalmopathy. For training and testing, the 80 to 100 patients in the discovery cohort were randomly divided in a 7:3 ratio. In addition, the study compared T-cell repertoires in thyroid tissue and in blood from several Graves' hyperthyroidism patients. Once sampling was done, hyperthyroidism patients were given methimazole at a starting dose of 30 mg daily, whereas ophthalmopathy patients were given high-dose intravenous methylprednisolone. TCR Vbeta CDR3 sequencing of 135 peripheral blood samples (43 ophthalmopathy, roughly 74 hyperthyroidism and approximately 17 progressor patients) is reported in the paper. The paper's findings and limits, for the study overall: Most expanded thyroid clonotypes (frequency above 0.001) were also detected in blood, a finding suggesting that blood repertoires may reflect thyroid immune responses. Sample size was not statistically predetermined, and blinding of investigators to group allocation was not performed. During validation, the model predicted progression to ophthalmopathy a median of about 6.3 months ahead of onset, with around 65% sensitivity and almost 75% specificity. Ophthalmopathy was separated from stable hyperthyroidism by a 13 V-J signature model, with approximately 85% sensitivity and about 81% specificity obtained in cross-validation and 80%/75% obtained in testing.

CDR1 and CDR2 were assigned from the germline V gene as MNHNS and SASEGT. The CDR3, from cysteine to phenylalanine, totals 15 residues. Just CDR3 DNA is preserved here, 45 bases in frame from base 1. Trimming at the junction amounts to 6 bases on V and 0 bases on J, and the germline ends lie 12 bases apart. This clonotype was detected only a few times. This clone's antigen is unknown. It has no much larger one-base neighbor in the sample; base qualities were not kept. The TCR beta CDR3 regions were amplified from RNA transcripts. The first round of RT-PCR for the TCR CDR3 was performed with the HTBI primer set and the Qiagen OneStep RT-PCR kit. The libraries were constructed in a second round of multiplex PCR and then size-selected and purified. The libraries were sequenced on an Illumina HiSeq2000 using paired-end 100 bp reads. The authors processed their data as follows. Raw data were processed with SOAPnuke, discarding reads with adapters, uncalled bases, mean Phred below 15, or no exact constant-primer or identifier match. High-quality paired reads were merged with COPE v1.2.5, and unique nucleotide sequences were defined as clonotypes. MiTCR v1.1 was used to align the clonotypes against IMGT TRBV, TRBD and TRBJ reference segments. The analysis included only V-J combinations with a frequency above 0.0001, which together covered more than 99% of the repertoires. The TCS score was defined as F50 (clonal expansion) divided by E x V (chaos), with BLOSUM62-based TCRdist calculated between CDR3 peptides within each V-J. Welch's t-statistics and random forest reduced 514 V-J features to roughly 13, which were used in a naive Bayes classifier (R e1071). The raw public reads went through TCRdb reprocessing: fastp at Q25, MiXCR clone calling, in-frame beta chains kept. One record per CDR3 amino acid sequence lists the most common genes and DNA. TCRdb, not the authors, supplied the V and J calls. Present in this sample are under 650,000 distinct CDR3 sequences, 15% to 20% of which were seen just once. Around 4% of the sample comes from the top ten.

A patient counted as having stable Graves' hyperthyroidism if no progression to ophthalmopathy occurred over 18 months of follow-up. Hyperthyroidism patients were newly diagnosed, had a disease duration of under 2 months, and were aged 18 to 65 years. Exclusion was applied to patients with uncontrolled infections, other autoimmune diseases, pregnancy or lactation. Diagnoses were established on the basis of clinical symptoms, serum thyroxine and TRAb, thyroid ultrasound, and orbital computed tomography. PBMCs were isolated from more than 9 ml of fresh peripheral blood by Ficoll-Paque density gradient centrifugation. Total RNA was extracted with Trizol reagent, and quality was checked on an Agilent 2100 Bioanalyzer.

The sample consisted of blood. The rearrangement joined TRBV6-1 to TRBJ1-3; no D gene is confidently identified. This TCR came from a woman aged 25 to 45 with Graves' hyperthyroidism. The CDR3 here reads CASRSSLSSGNTIYF. The bases read TGTGCCAGCAGAAGCAGCTTAAGCTCTGGAAACACCATATATTTT.